This T cell receptor beta chain was recorded in a study of cytomegalovirus exposure and HLA in healthy donors. PCR involved 60 Vbeta and 13 Jbeta primers. This table comes from immunoSEQ multiplex PCR, and its TCRdb copy is limited to in-frame clones, with some not included. The sample has 160,000 or so clones, roughly 84% seen once; the top ten hold around 0.96%. The CDR3 extends over 19 amino acids. The germline V gene encodes CDR1 SGHRS and CDR2 YFSETQ. V trimming: 0 bases; J trimming: 3 bases; junction bases outside the gene matches: 11. The chain carries TRBV5-1 and TRBJ2-3, with 12 bases matching TRBD2. Sequencing was done on a sample of PBMCs. The clonotype comes from a man in his thirties or forties in good health and CMV-seronegative. CDR3 region: CASSLGLAGGHRGTDTQYF. CDR3 nucleotides: TGCGCCAGCAGCTTGGGTCTAGCGGGGGGGCATCGAGGGACAGATACGCAGTATTTT.